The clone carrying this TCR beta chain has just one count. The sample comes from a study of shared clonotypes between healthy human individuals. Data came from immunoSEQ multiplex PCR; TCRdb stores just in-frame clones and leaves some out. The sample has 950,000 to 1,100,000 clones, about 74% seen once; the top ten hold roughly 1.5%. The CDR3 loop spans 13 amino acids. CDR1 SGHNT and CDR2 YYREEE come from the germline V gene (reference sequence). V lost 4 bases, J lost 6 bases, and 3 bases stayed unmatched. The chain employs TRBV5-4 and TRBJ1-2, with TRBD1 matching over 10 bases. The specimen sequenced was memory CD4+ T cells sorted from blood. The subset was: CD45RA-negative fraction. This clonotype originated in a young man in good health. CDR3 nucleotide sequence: TGTGCCAGCAGCGAGGGGACAGGGGATGGCTACACCTTC. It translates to CASSEGTGDGYTF.